What follows describes a single TCR beta chain. Its binding antigen is unknown. No base-level quality is on record; no much larger clone is a single base apart. These data belong to a study of blood T cell repertoires in COVID-19 (dated by TCRdb to between 2020 and 2021). A note on the overall study: The collaborator samples originated in the United States, Italy and Spain and spanned the acute and convalescent phases of COVID-19. The material from the prospective study consisted of cDNA or gDNA derived from T cells, B-cell-depleted T cells, or PBMCs. A freely available public database, intended as a resource for researchers studying the immune response to SARS-CoV-2, is where the repertoires were released. HLA class I and class II types, where available, came from metadata supplied by the sample provider rather than from assay-based typing. Subjects who had been exposed to COVID-19, were actively infected with it, or had recovered from it provided the deeply sampled blood TCRbeta repertoires that made up the dataset. A de-identified subject ID, COVID-19 status, age in years and sex were almost always included in the sample metadata. Samples came from the ongoing ImmuneRACE study (first 160 participants) plus 1,254 subjects from 6 global collaborators. Overall study results and their limits: How much clinical and demographic metadata was included differed by source and by participant, and the metadata was provided uncurated.

In Seattle, one collaborating source enrolled patients while the infection was active and tracked those patients longitudinally over the course of disease. Each collaborating institution followed its own protocols to collect whole blood in K2EDTA tubes. For TCRbeta analysis, collaborators shipped samples as frozen whole blood, isolated PBMCs, or DNA extracted from either of those sample types. The CDR3 runs 22 amino acids, cysteine and phenylalanine included. The sequence is cut down to CDR3 DNA, 66 bases in frame from base 1. Unmatched junction bases come to 24, with V trimmed by 2 bases and J by 1 base. CDR1 and CDR2, looked up from the germline V gene, are ENHRY and SYGVKD. TCRbeta CDR3 regions were amplified from genomic DNA using the immunoSEQ Assay, a bias-controlled multiplex PCR. The authors processed their data as follows. The number of nucleated cells in each sample was estimated by amplification of reference gene primers within the assay. To quantify the absolute abundance of each unique TCRbeta CDR3 rearrangement, sequence reads were collapsed and filtered. Productive Simpson clonality was computed per sample as the square root of Simpson's diversity index over productive rearrangements. In TCRdb, the immuneACCESS table is reduced to in-frame sequences with V and J assigned. These tables do not hold every clone; where another copy was compared, an unresolved V gene accounts for under half, and the others remain unexplained. V and J calls and clone size are given by that table; D and trimming were obtained from the DNA. The sample has 300,000 to 400,000 clones on record, 75% to 90% of them singletons. The ten largest account for about 6% of the sample.

The TCR was taken from a woman aged 50 to 65 with COVID-19, enrolled during active disease. The chain was built from TRBV10-3 and TRBJ2-7; TRBD1 aligns with 9 central bases. Sequenced: peripheral blood. This receptor has the CDR3 CAISEPGSRGTGQPLHSYEQYF. The DNA is TGTGCCATCAGTGAGCCAGGCTCCCGAGGGACAGGGCAACCTCTACATTCCTACGAGCAGTACTTC.